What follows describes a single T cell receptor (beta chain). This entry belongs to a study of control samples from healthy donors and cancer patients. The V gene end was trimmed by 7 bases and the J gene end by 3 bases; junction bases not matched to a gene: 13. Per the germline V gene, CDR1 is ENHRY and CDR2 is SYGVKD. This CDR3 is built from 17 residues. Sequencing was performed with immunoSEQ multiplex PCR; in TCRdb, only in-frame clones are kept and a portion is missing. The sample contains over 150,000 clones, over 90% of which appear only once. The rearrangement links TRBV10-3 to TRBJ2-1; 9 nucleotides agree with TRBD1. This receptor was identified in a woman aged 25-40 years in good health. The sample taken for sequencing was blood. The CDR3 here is CAITPGQGIKGYNEQFF. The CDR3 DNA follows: TGTGCCATCACCCCCGGACAGGGGATCAAGGGCTACAATGAGCAGTTCTTC.